Listed below are T cell receptor beta chains from one sample, sequenced in a study of blood T cell repertoires in COVID-19. Clones were read by immunoSEQ multiplex PCR, and TCRdb kept only the in-frame ones, dropping some. In the table there are roughly 130,000 clones, 60% to 85% of which are singletons. Sequencing input: peripheral blood. Source of these receptors: a man aged 50 or older with acute or convalescent COVID-19. The CDR3 runs from the conserved cysteine through the conserved F or W. The D gene is left open where the match is weak. Rows give clone size only sometimes, using once, few, many, or a class for an expanded clone.

D: -; J: TRBJ1-5; V: TRBV28; size: -; CDR3: CASIRSQAADQPQHF; DNA: TGTGCCAGCATCCGGTCGCAGGCCGCCGATCAGCCCCAGCATTTT
D: TRBD1; J: TRBJ1-2; V: TRBV9; size: -; CDR3: CASSSGTGGHGYTF; DNA: TGTGCCAGCAGTTCCGGGACAGGGGGCCATGGCTACACCTTC
D: -; J: TRBJ2-3; V: TRBV5-4; size: -; CDR3: CASSGAGRNTDTQYF; DNA: TGTGCCAGCAGTGGCGCGGGACGGAACACAGATACGCAGTATTTT
D: -; J: TRBJ1-1; V: TRBV28; size: -; CDR3: CASSTSEAFF; DNA: TGTGCCAGCAGCACTTCCGAAGCTTTCTTT
D: -; J: TRBJ1-2; V: TRBV5-1; size: -; CDR3: CASSSQTGLGGYTF; DNA: TGCGCCAGCAGCTCCCAAACAGGTCTGGGCGGCTACACCTTC
D: -; J: TRBJ2-5; V: TRBV2; size: -; CDR3: CASSIRRGGELGEEETQYF; DNA: TGTGCCAGCAGTATCAGGAGGGGGGGCGAGCTAGGAGAAGAAGAGACCCAGTACTTC
D: TRBD2; J: TRBJ2-7; V: TRBV6-5; size: -; CDR3: CASRGLGGEQYF; DNA: TGTGCCAGCAGGGGACTAGGGGGCGAGCAGTACTTC
D: -; J: TRBJ2-1; V: TRBV10-3; size: -; CDR3: CAISEPGQNNEQFF; DNA: TGTGCCATCAGTGAGCCTGGACAGAACAATGAGCAGTTCTTC
D: TRBD1; J: TRBJ2-5; V: TRBV5-4; size: -; CDR3: CASSPMMGGVTGGEMKTQYF; DNA: TGTGCCAGCAGCCCGATGATGGGGGGAGTAACAGGGGGCGAGATGAAGACCCAGTACTTC
D: -; J: TRBJ2-1; V: TRBV24-1; size: -; CDR3: CATSDYPRGNEQFF; DNA: TGTGCCACCAGTGACTACCCCAGGGGCAATGAGCAGTTCTTC
D: TRBD1; J: TRBJ1-5; V: TRBV2; size: -; CDR3: CASRGDRGTNQPQHF; DNA: TGTGCCAGCAGAGGGGACAGGGGTACCAATCAGCCCCAGCATTTT
D: TRBD2; J: TRBJ2-3; V: TRBV7-8; size: -; CDR3: CASSLARLAGASTDTQYF; DNA: TGTGCCAGCAGCTTAGCGCGACTAGCGGGGGCCAGCACAGATACGCAGTATTTT
D: TRBD1; J: TRBJ2-3; V: TRBV6-1; size: -; CDR3: CASSEWTGSDTQYF; DNA: TGTGCCAGCAGTGAATGGACAGGCTCAGATACGCAGTATTTT
D: TRBD1; J: TRBJ1-1; V: TRBV19; size: -; CDR3: CASSHPRDRGRDEAFF; DNA: TGTGCCAGTAGTCATCCCCGGGACAGGGGGCGCGATGAAGCTTTCTTT
D: -; J: TRBJ2-5; V: TRBV18; size: -; CDR3: CASSQGGETQYF; DNA: TGTGCCAGCTCACAGGGCGGGGAGACCCAGTACTTC
D: -; J: TRBJ1-1; V: TRBV9; size: -; CDR3: CASSDSREPGREWAFF; DNA: TGTGCCAGCAGCGACTCCCGGGAGCCAGGGAGGGAATGGGCTTTCTTT
D: -; J: TRBJ1-4; V: TRBV12-2; size: -; CDR3: CASRLESDRDEKLFF; DNA: TGTGCAAGTCGCTTAGAGTCGGACAGGGATGAAAAACTGTTTTTT
D: TRBD1; J: TRBJ2-5; V: TRBV24-1; size: -; CDR3: CATSDLPGGETQYF; DNA: TGTGCCACCAGTGATTTGCCAGGGGGAGAGACCCAGTACTTC
D: TRBD1; J: TRBJ2-1; V: TRBV5-1; size: -; CDR3: CASSQSGTGWYEQFF; DNA: TGCGCCAGCAGCCAATCCGGGACAGGGTGGTATGAGCAGTTCTTC
D: -; J: TRBJ2-5; V: TRBV5-1; size: few; CDR3: CASSLALPETQYF; DNA: TGCGCCAGCAGCTTGGCACTCCCAGAGACCCAGTACTTC
D: -; J: TRBJ2-3; V: TRBV3-1/TRBV3-2; size: -; CDR3: CASSQDPGGSHTDTQYF; DNA: TGTGCCAGCAGCCAAGATCCAGGGGGGTCCCACACAGATACGCAGTATTTT
D: -; J: TRBJ2-5; V: TRBV2; size: -; CDR3: CASGRGKETQYF; DNA: TGTGCCAGCGGAAGAGGGAAGGAGACCCAGTACTTC
D: -; J: TRBJ1-2; V: TRBV29-1; size: -; CDR3: CSVGARVGPTIGYTF; DNA: TGCAGCGTGGGGGCACGGGTAGGCCCCACTATTGGCTACACCTTC
D: TRBD1; J: TRBJ2-2; V: TRBV10-3; size: once; CDR3: CAIRGGGQGAGELFF; DNA: TGTGCCATCCGTGGGGGGGGACAGGGCGCCGGGGAGCTGTTTTTT
D: TRBD1; J: TRBJ2-2; V: TRBV6-4; size: -; CDR3: CASSDSTGYPGELFF; DNA: TGTGCCAGCAGTGACTCGACAGGGTACCCCGGGGAGCTGTTTTTT
D: -; J: TRBJ1-2; V: TRBV5-1; size: few; CDR3: CASSLRQDYGYTF; DNA: TGCGCCAGCAGCTTGAGGCAGGACTATGGCTACACCTTC
D: TRBD1; J: TRBJ2-1; V: TRBV5-6; size: few; CDR3: CASSYTGGSYNEQFF; DNA: TGTGCCAGCAGCTATACAGGGGGCTCCTACAATGAGCAGTTCTTC
D: TRBD2; J: TRBJ2-3; V: TRBV5-1; size: once; CDR3: CASQSLSGGTRDTQYF; DNA: TGCGCCAGCCAGTCCCTTAGCGGGGGGACCCGCGATACGCAGTATTTT
D: TRBD1; J: TRBJ1-5; V: TRBV27; size: few; CDR3: CASSLRTGGGGQPQHF; DNA: TGTGCCAGCAGTTTGCGGACAGGGGGCGGCGGTCAGCCCCAGCATTTT
D: TRBD2; J: TRBJ2-2; V: TRBV11-3; size: -; CDR3: CASSPGGWGIDTGELFF; DNA: TGTGCCAGCAGCCCGGGAGGTTGGGGGATCGACACCGGGGAGCTGTTTTTT
D: -; J: TRBJ1-5; V: TRBV6-2/TRBV6-3; size: -; CDR3: CASSFSGNQPQHF; DNA: TGTGCCAGCAGTTTTAGTGGCAATCAGCCCCAGCATTTT
D: -; J: TRBJ1-1; V: TRBV6-5; size: -; CDR3: CASSYSKGTEAFF; DNA: TGTGCCAGCAGTTACTCGAAAGGGACAGAAGCTTTCTTT
D: -; J: TRBJ2-3; V: TRBV7-6; size: -; CDR3: CASSLVSRDTQYF; DNA: TGTGCCAGCAGCTTAGTCTCCCGAGATACGCAGTATTTT
D: TRBD1; J: TRBJ1-2; V: TRBV7-2; size: -; CDR3: CASSVMRGPGGYTF; DNA: TGTGCCAGCAGCGTAATGAGGGGGCCGGGCGGCTACACCTTC
D: TRBD2; J: TRBJ2-7; V: TRBV6-5; size: -; CDR3: CASSLSGGFGEQYF; DNA: TGTGCCAGCAGCCTAAGCGGGGGGTTCGGCGAGCAGTACTTC
D: -; J: TRBJ1-1; V: TRBV10-2; size: few; CDR3: CATRQVGNGEAFF; DNA: TGCGCCACCCGACAGGTGGGGAATGGTGAAGCTTTCTTT
D: TRBD1; J: TRBJ2-2; V: TRBV5-6; size: -; CDR3: CASSLGGQGAGELFF; DNA: TGTGCCAGCAGCTTGGGGGGACAGGGGGCCGGGGAGCTGTTTTTT
D: TRBD2; J: TRBJ2-5; V: TRBV29-1; size: few; CDR3: CSVEDLSQRGQETQYF; DNA: TGCAGCGTTGAAGATCTGAGCCAGCGGGGGCAAGAGACCCAGTACTTC
D: -; J: TRBJ2-5; V: TRBV27; size: -; CDR3: CASRPTAGRETQYF; DNA: TGTGCCAGCAGGCCCACGGCAGGCCGAGAGACCCAGTACTTC
D: TRBD1; J: TRBJ1-2; V: TRBV15; size: many; CDR3: CATSRGRDSVNYGYTF; DNA: TGTGCCACCAGCAGAGGCCGGGACAGCGTGAACTATGGCTACACCTTC
D: -; J: TRBJ2-5; V: TRBV15; size: -; CDR3: CATSRDMGADQRETQYF; DNA: TGTGCCACCAGCAGAGATATGGGCGCTGACCAGAGAGAGACCCAGTACTTC
D: -; J: TRBJ2-3; V: TRBV7-8; size: -; CDR3: CASSPRPPPTDTQYF; DNA: TGTGCCAGCAGCCCCAGGCCTCCTCCCACAGATACGCAGTATTTT
D: -; J: TRBJ1-2; V: TRBV14; size: once; CDR3: CASSKETNYGYTF; DNA: TGTGCCAGCAGTAAGGAGACTAACTATGGCTACACCTTC
D: -; J: TRBJ2-6; V: TRBV5-1; size: -; CDR3: CASSHTGRSGANVLTF; DNA: TGCGCCAGCAGCCACACAGGGCGCTCTGGGGCCAACGTCCTGACTTTC
D: TRBD2; J: TRBJ2-3; V: TRBV30; size: -; CDR3: CAWGLAGTDTQYF; DNA: TGTGCCTGGGGACTAGCGGGTACAGATACGCAGTATTTT
D: -; J: TRBJ1-1; V: TRBV5-1; size: once; CDR3: CASSIGQSTEAFF; DNA: TGCGCCAGCAGCATAGGACAGAGCACTGAAGCTTTCTTT
D: -; J: TRBJ1-2; V: TRBV6-5; size: -; CDR3: CASSYSEGIDGYTF; DNA: TGTGCCAGCAGTTACTCGGAGGGAATAGATGGCTACACCTTC
D: TRBD1; J: TRBJ1-5; V: TRBV27; size: -; CDR3: CASSPGQGQGPQHF; DNA: TGTGCCAGCAGTCCGGGACAGGGCCAAGGGCCCCAGCATTTT